These 29 T cell receptor beta chains share one sample of origin, sequenced in a study of T cell responses to AZD1222 COVID-19 vaccine. Only in-frame clones appear in the TCRdb table, and some are missing; sequencing was by immunoSEQ multiplex PCR. The sample has more than 85,000 clones; roughly four fifths are singletons. The sequenced sample was peripheral blood, obtained on day 0 of AZD1222 vaccination. These receptors were taken from an adult in good health.

This rearrangement joins TRBV5-5 to TRBJ2-3; D unclear. Germline V CDR1 and CDR2: SGHKS, YYEKEE (reference sequence). The CDR3 contains 13 residues. Trimming removed 2 bases from V and 0 bases from J, with 4 bases in between. The CDR3 nucleotides are TGTGCCAGCAGCTTCTCTAGCACAGATACGCAGTATTTT. It yields the protein CASSFSSTDTQYF.

The rearrangement uses TRBV19 and TRBJ2-3; the match to TRBD2 covers 9 bases. Germline V gene sequence: CDR1 LNHDA, CDR2 SQIVND (reference sequence). The junction had 14 bases not matched to a gene; V was cut back by 7 bases and J by 0 bases. CDR3 length: 18 amino acids. The CDR3 loop reads CASIPRGTSWLSTDTQYF. The CDR3 nucleotides are TGTGCCAGTATCCCCCGCGGGACTAGCTGGTTGAGCACAGATACGCAGTATTTT. Complete variable domain (other parts from reference TRBV19 and TRBJ2-3): DGGITQSPKYLFRKEGQNVTLSCEQNLNHDAMYWYRQDPGQGLRLIYYSQIVNDFQKGDIAEGYSVSREKKESFPLTVTSAQKNPTAFYLCASIPRGTSWLSTDTQYFGPGTRLTVL.

The V call is TRBV9, the J call TRBJ1-2; D may be TRBD1 (6 bases). Trimming took 2 bases from V and 4 from J, leaving 9 bases between them. CDR1 and CDR2 (germline): SGDLS, YYNGEE. The length of the CDR3 is 13 residues. The CDR3 DNA reads as TGTGCCAGCAGCGTCTTAGGGGGCTATGGCTACACCTTC. Its translation: CASSVLGGYGYTF.

V and J are TRBV3-1 (or the pseudogene TRBV3-2) and TRBJ2-2; D gene ambiguous. Germline V gene lookup returns CDR1 LGHDT and CDR2 YNNKEL (reference sequence). The CDR3 length is 15 residues. Trimming cost V 2 bases and J 6 bases, with 13 bases left between them. Here the CDR3 DNA reads TGTGCCAGCAGCCAATTCGGGTTCAGTCCCGGGGAGCTGTTTTTT. As protein: CASSQFGFSPGELFF.

This chain joins TRBV11-2 and TRBJ2-5; 13 bases are shared with TRBD2. The length of the CDR3 is 19 residues. Germline loops: CDR1 SGHAT, CDR2 FQNNGV. The junction had 16 bases not matched to a gene; V was cut back by 5 bases and J by 4 bases. In DNA, the CDR3 is TGTGCCAGCAGCCTCAGACTACCCACTAGCGGGGGGGTTGGAGAGACCCAGTACTTC. It encodes CASSLRLPTSGGVGETQYF. Full variable domain (missing parts from reference TRBV11-2 and TRBJ2-5): EAGVAQSPRYKIIEKRQSVAFWCNPISGHATLYWYQQILGQGPKLLIQFQNNGVVDDSQLPKDRFSAERLKGVDSTLKIQPAKLEDSAVYLCASSLRLPTSGGVGETQYFGPGTRLLVL.

This clone was observed once. The sample has other DNA sequences that encode this CDR3 too. This chain uses TRBV6-5 with TRBJ1-2; D is ambiguous. Trimming took 0 bases from V and 4 from J, leaving 6 bases between them. The CDR3 has 13 amino acids. CDR1 is MNHEY and CDR2 is SVGAGI in the germline V gene. CDR3 nucleotides: TGTGCCAGCAGTTACTCCGGCAGCTATGGCTACACCTTC. As protein: CASSYSGSYGYTF.

J is TRBJ2-7 and V is TRBV6-2 or TRBV6-3; no reliable D call. This CDR3 has 12 amino acids. Germline-derived CDR1 and CDR2 are MNHEY and SVGEGT. The ends were cut back, 2 bases at V and 4 bases at J, with 6 bases in the middle. As DNA, the CDR3 is TGTGCCAGCAGTTACAGGGCATACGAGCAGTACTTC. It yields the protein CASSYRAYEQYF.

The CDR3 loop is CASSLSRGETQYF. The CDR3 DNA sequence: TGTGCCAGCAGTTTATCCCGTGGAGAGACCCAGTACTTC. The V call is TRBV27, the J call TRBJ2-5; D gene ambiguous. The V and J ends lost 0 bases and 4 bases respectively, with 6 bases between them. The CDR3 spans 13 residues. CDR1 and CDR2 from the germline V gene are MNHEY and SMNVEV (reference sequence).

The V and J genes are TRBV15 and TRBJ2-7, with TRBD1 matching 9 bases. The ends lost 1 base at V and 0 bases at J; junction bases unmatched: 1. In germline, CDR1 is LNHNV, CDR2 YYDKDF (reference sequence). This CDR3 is 15 amino acids long. CDR3 region: CATSRGGQGSYEQYF. The CDR3 nucleotides read TGTGCCACCAGCAGAGGGGGACAGGGCTCCTACGAGCAGTACTTC. Combining the CDR3 with reference TRBV15 and TRBJ2-7 gives the whole variable domain DAMVIQNPRYQVTQFGKPVTLSCSQTLNHNVMYWYQQKSSQAPKLLFHYYDKDFNNEADTPDNFQSRRPNTSFCFLDIRSPGLGDTAMYLCATSRGGQGSYEQYFGPGTRLTVT.

Turning to this clone: Other DNA sequences in this sample translate to the same CDR3. CDR3 in amino acids: CASSSGTGGYEQYF. CDR3 nucleotide sequence: TGTGCCAGTAGTTCCGGGACAGGGGGTTACGAGCAGTACTTC. The chain is built from TRBV19 and TRBJ2-7, with 11 bases lining up with TRBD1. V lost 5 bases to trimming and J lost 4 bases; unmatched junction nucleotides: 4. The CDR3 is 14 residues long. CDR1 and CDR2 from the germline V gene are LNHDA and SQIVND (reference sequence).

The chain combines TRBV25-1 with TRBJ2-7; 8 bases match TRBD1. The CDR3 totals 16 residues. CDR1 and CDR2 from the germline V gene are MGHDK and SYGVNS. The V segment lost 0 bases and the J segment 4 bases; nucleotides outside the gene matches: 8. The CDR3: CASSEYGLDREYEQYF. DNA for the CDR3: TGTGCCAGCAGTGAATATGGGTTGGACAGGGAATACGAGCAGTACTTC.

The V gene is TRBV6-5, the J gene TRBJ1-1, with TRBD1 matching over 7 bases. Looked up from germline, CDR1 is MNHEY and CDR2 is SVGAGI. J lost 5 bases, V lost 7 bases, and 10 bases had no gene match. The CDR3 is 14 residues long. The CDR3 nucleotides read TGTGCCAGCAACAGGGGTGGGGGAGTGACTGAAGCTTTCTTT. Its protein is CASNRGGGVTEAFF.

The chain combines TRBV24-1 with TRBJ2-3, with a weak D call TRBD2 (6 bases). The germline CDR1 and CDR2 sequences are KGHDR and SFDVKD. V lost 6 bases and J lost 4, with 10 bases in between. CDR3 length: 13 amino acids. In DNA form, the CDR3 reads TGTGCCACCAGTAGGAGGGGCCCAGATACGCAGTATTTT. Translated, it gives CATSRRGPDTQYF.

The J gene is TRBJ1-1, the V gene TRBV6-5; D unclear. The CDR3 is 13 residues long. CDR1 MNHEY and CDR2 SVGAGI come from the germline V gene. The V end lost 0 bases, the J end lost 4 bases, and 6 bases lay between the germline ends. CDR3 nucleotides: TGTGCCAGCAGTTACTCGATATCCACTGAAGCTTTCTTT. Encoded protein: CASSYSISTEAFF.

The gene calls are TRBV13 and TRBJ1-5; 8 bases match TRBD1. Germline CDR1 PRHDT, CDR2 FYEKMQ (reference sequence). The CDR3 consists of 15 residues. V shed 5 bases, J shed 1 base, and the junction held 4 bases outside the gene matches. CDR3 amino acids: CASSIRTGSNQPQHF. Here the CDR3 DNA reads TGTGCCAGCAGCATTAGGACAGGGAGCAATCAGCCCCAGCATTTT.

V and J are TRBV6-1 and TRBJ1-5, with D tentatively TRBD1 (5 bases). The CDR3 contains 17 residues. Between the trimmed V and J ends, which lost 1 base and 2 bases, there was a span of 15 bases. Germline V gene data show CDR1 as MNHNS and CDR2 as SASEGT. The CDR3 DNA follows: TGTGCCAGCAGTGAAGGGTCGGTGCAGGGCGGCAATCAGCCCCAGCATTTT. Encoded protein: CASSEGSVQGGNQPQHF.

The chain uses TRBV5-1 and TRBJ2-7, with 8 bases that match TRBD1. This CDR3 is built from 15 residues. V lost 0 bases, J lost 0 bases, and 2 bases stayed unmatched. Germline values: CDR1 SGHRS, CDR2 YFSETQ. The CDR3 protein is CASSLGTGFSYEQYF. The CDR3 nucleotides are TGCGCCAGCAGCTTGGGGACAGGGTTCTCCTACGAGCAGTACTTC.

In this sample, this clone turned up a few times. The chain couples TRBV7-2 to TRBJ1-2; 9 bases are a match to TRBD1. From germline, CDR1 is SGHTA and CDR2 FQGNSA. The CDR3 extends over 18 amino acids. V lost 5 bases to trimming and J lost 1 base; unmatched junction nucleotides: 14. CDR3 in amino acids: CASSAGPGQGEGNYGYTF. The CDR3 nucleotides are TGTGCCAGCAGCGCCGGACCGGGACAGGGAGAGGGTAACTATGGCTACACCTTC.

The rearrangement joins TRBV11-2 to TRBJ1-1, with 7 bases that match TRBD1. This CDR3 contains 15 residues. From germline, CDR1 is SGHAT and CDR2 FQNNGV. J gave up 0 bases and V 4 bases, and 5 bases lay outside the gene matches. As DNA, the CDR3 is TGTGCCAGCAGCTGGAGGGGACAGCTGAACACTGAAGCTTTCTTT. Translation: CASSWRGQLNTEAFF.

The chain is built from TRBV4-3 and TRBJ2-1; 12 bases line up with TRBD2. Trimming took 4 bases from V and 10 from J; bases not matched to a gene: 2. Germline CDR1 LGHNA, CDR2 YSLEER. This CDR3 is built from 13 residues. The CDR3 DNA is TGCGCCAGCAGCCTTCTAGCGGGAGGGGAGCAGTTCTTC. It yields the protein CASSLLAGGEQFF.

The genes are TRBV9 and TRBJ2-3; no reliable D call. There are 16 residues in the CDR3. Germline V lookup: CDR1 SGDLS, CDR2 YYNGEE. V lost 2 bases and J lost 1, with 14 bases in between. The CDR3, as DNA: TGTGCCAGCAGCGTCCTAACCGGTCGGGGCACAGATACGCAGTATTTT. Its protein is CASSVLTGRGTDTQYF. The full variable domain, its missing parts supplied by reference TRBV9 and TRBJ2-3, is DSGVTQTPKHLITATGQRVTLRCSPRSGDLSVYWYQQSLDQGLQFLIQYYNGEERAKGNILERFSAQQFPDLHSELNLSSLELGDSALYFCASSVLTGRGTDTQYFGPGTRLTVL.

The rearrangement joins TRBV18 to TRBJ1-1; D uncertain. Between the trimmed V and J ends, which lost 8 bases and 5 bases, there was a span of 9 bases. Germline V gene lookup returns CDR1 KGHSH and CDR2 LQKENI. The CDR3 runs 11 residues. The CDR3 DNA reads TGTGCCAGCCGGACTGATACTGAAGCTTTCTTT. Translation: CASRTDTEAFF.

The chain has TRBV7-2 and TRBJ2-3; 11 nucleotides match TRBD2. The CDR3 extends over 18 amino acids. Germline V CDR1 and CDR2: SGHTA, FQGNSA. V was pared by 2 bases and J by 1 base, with 8 bases of the junction left unmatched. The CDR3 DNA reads as TGTGCCAGCAGCTTATTTCCCTCGACTAGCGGGGGCACAGATACGCAGTATTTT. Its protein product is CASSLFPSTSGGTDTQYF.

The V gene is TRBV7-9, the J gene TRBJ2-3; maybe TRBD2 (6 bases). Trimming cost V 5 bases and J 3 bases, with 15 bases left between them. Germline V lookup: CDR1 SEHNR, CDR2 FQNEAQ (reference sequence). The length of the CDR3 is 15 residues. CDR3 DNA sequence: TGTGCCAGCAGCGACACCGGGGGTTGGACAGATACGCAGTATTTT. Encoded protein: CASSDTGGWTDTQYF.

Here the CDR3 DNA reads TGTGCCAGCAGTTTATCCCCTCCTCGCTCCTACGAGCAGTACTTC. Residues: CASSLSPPRSYEQYF. The rearrangement links TRBV28 to TRBJ2-7, with D uncertain. Trimming stripped 1 base from V and 0 bases from J, with 10 bases between. Germline CDR1 MDHEN, CDR2 SYDVKM. The CDR3 has 15 amino acids.

The rearrangement uses TRBV29-1 and TRBJ1-2; 7 nucleotides align to TRBD1. Trimming cost V 3 bases and J 1 base; bases outside gene matches: 8. This CDR3 is 15 amino acids long. Germline V CDR1 and CDR2: SQVTM, ANQGSEA. Written as DNA, the CDR3 is TGCAGCGTTGATTGGGGGCAGGGGGATAACTATGGCTACACCTTC. Translation gives CSVDWGQGDNYGYTF.

This clone is a singleton in its sample. V gene TRBV10-2 combines with J gene TRBJ1-2; 7 bases are shared with TRBD1. This CDR3 is built from 12 residues. The junction had 6 bases not matched to a gene; V was cut back by 6 bases and J by 8 bases. Germline V gives CDR1 WSHSY, CDR2 SAAADI. DNA for the CDR3: TGCGCCAGCAGAAAAACAGGGGAGGGCTACACCTTC. Translating it yields CASRKTGEGYTF.

The chain links TRBV19 to TRBJ1-1, with D perhaps matching TRBD1 (6 bases). CDR3 length: 14 amino acids. Per the germline V gene, CDR1 is LNHDA and CDR2 is SQIVND (reference sequence). The ends were cut back, 6 bases at V and 4 bases at J, with 15 bases in the middle. The CDR3 spells CASSRGGGPTEAFF. The DNA of the CDR3 is TGTGCCAGTAGCCGGGGAGGGGGACCCACTGAAGCTTTCTTT.

This clone was found a few times. This chain connects TRBV10-3 to TRBJ2-7; possibly TRBD1 or TRBD2 for D (5 bases each). V lost 6 bases to trimming and J lost 0 bases, with 15 bases between them. The length of the CDR3 is 15 residues. The V gene's germline CDR1 is ENHRY and CDR2 SYGVKD. The CDR3 sequence is CAISRRDGLSYEQYF. In DNA form, the CDR3 reads TGTGCCATCAGCCGACGGGACGGTCTCTCCTACGAGCAGTACTTC.